What follows describes a single T cell receptor (beta chain). A much more abundant neighbour one base away suggests this may be a read error. The CDR3 ends on some other residue instead of the conserved phenylalanine or tryptophan, so this is likely a read error. Using its own MiXCR run on the reads, TCRdb lists one record per CDR3 protein. Among hundreds of thousands of distinct CDR3 sequences listed, 15% to 20% were seen once. This entry belongs to a study of T cell repertoires in cytomegalovirus infection. The J segment lost 9 bases and the V segment lost 5 bases, leaving 12 bases of the junction unmatched. Germline CDR1 is MNHGY and CDR2 is SAAAGT. This CDR3 region has 16 residues.

This sequence was found in a human donor in good health (CMV status not recorded). Some clones in this sample may be carry-over from other donors' samples. The V gene is TRBV6-8, the J gene TRBJ1-6; TRBD1 matches 8 bases. Input material: PBMCs. The CDR3 bases are TGTGCCAGCAGTCCTTCTGCCAGGGGGCGACGTTCACCCCTCCACCTT. Amino acid sequence: CASSPSARGRRSPLHL.